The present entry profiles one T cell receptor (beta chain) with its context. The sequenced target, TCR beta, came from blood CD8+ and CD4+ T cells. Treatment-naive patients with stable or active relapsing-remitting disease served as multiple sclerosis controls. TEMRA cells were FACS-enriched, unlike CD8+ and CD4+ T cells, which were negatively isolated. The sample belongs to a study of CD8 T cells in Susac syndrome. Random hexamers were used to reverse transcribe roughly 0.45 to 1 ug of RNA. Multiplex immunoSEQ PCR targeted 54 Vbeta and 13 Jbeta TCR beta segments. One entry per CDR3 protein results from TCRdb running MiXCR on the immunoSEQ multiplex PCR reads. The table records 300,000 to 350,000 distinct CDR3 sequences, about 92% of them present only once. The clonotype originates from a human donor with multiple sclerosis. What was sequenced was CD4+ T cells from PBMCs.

CDR3 protein: CSASWPRKPNEKLFF. In nucleotides, the CDR3 is TGCAGTGCTAGTTGGCCGAGGAAGCCAAATGAAAAACTGTTTTTT. The genes are TRBV20-1 and TRBJ1-4; no firm D call. Germline-derived CDR1 and CDR2 are DFQATT and SNEGSKA (reference sequence). V lost 3 bases to trimming and J lost 5 bases, with 16 bases between them. The CDR3 contains 15 residues.